These 20 T cell receptor beta chains were sequenced from one sample in a study of blood T cells in healthy people across ages. PCR was performed a second time for 7 to 11 cycles using a sample-barcoded 5' primer and a J-beta primer mix. One entry per CDR3 protein results from TCRdb running MiXCR on the 5' RACE reads. The sample has about 970,000 distinct CDR3 sequences; approximately 50% are singletons. Sample: blood. The receptors come from a woman aged 60-75 years in good health.

This clonotype was detected only a few times. The chain uses TRBV28 and TRBJ2-3; TRBD2 is a possible D gene (7 bases). CDR3 size: 14 residues. V lost 3 bases, J lost 6 bases, and 13 bases lay in between. Looked up from germline, CDR1 is MDHEN and CDR2 is SYDVKM. CDR3 residues: CASSFGGARDTQYF. CDR3 coding DNA: TGTGCCAGCAGTTTTGGGGGGGCTCGGGATACGCAGTATTTT.

The DNA of the CDR3 is TGTGCCAGCCGAACTCGGTTTACCTTCAGCAATGAAAAACTGTTTTTT. Its protein is CASRTRFTFSNEKLFF. The chain uses TRBV27 and TRBJ1-4; D is undetermined. The germline gives CDR1 MNHEY, CDR2 SMNVEV (reference sequence). Trimming removed 8 bases from V and 5 bases from J, with 21 bases in between. The CDR3 length is 16 residues.

The chain has TRBV5-1 and TRBJ2-1; 8 bases are shared with TRBD1. This CDR3 is 16 amino acids long. Germline CDR1 is SGHRS and CDR2 is YFSETQ. V shed 7 bases, J shed 5 bases, and the junction held 14 bases outside the gene matches. CDR3: CASGLPTGALHNEQFF. The CDR3 DNA sequence: TGCGCCAGCGGCCTCCCGACAGGGGCGCTCCACAATGAGCAGTTCTTC.

This chain uses TRBV6-6 with TRBJ2-7, with D perhaps matching TRBD2 (6 bases). This CDR3 spans 15 amino acids. The germline gives CDR1 MNHNY, CDR2 SVGAGI (reference sequence). The V end was cut by 2 bases, the J end by 10 bases, with 21 bases between. The CDR3 reads CASSYRAGTPGSQYF. The CDR3 bases are TGTGCCAGCAGTTACCGCGCGGGAACCCCAGGGTCCCAGTACTTC.

This clonotype was observed a single time. The V call is TRBV5-1, the J call TRBJ2-1; D is possibly TRBD2 (5 bases). The J call may be incorrect, as the DNA end agrees better with TRBJ2-7. CDR3 size: 15 residues. Germline V gives CDR1 SGHRS, CDR2 YFSETQ. The CDR3 sequence: CASSSNPAARGEQYF. CDR3 in DNA: TGCGCCAGCAGCTCCAACCCTGCGGCTCGGGGCGAGCAGTACTTC.

The rearrangement joins TRBV27 to TRBJ2-1; 13 bases agree with TRBD2. The length of the CDR3 is 19 residues. The V gene end was trimmed by 0 bases and the J gene end by 4 bases; junction bases not matched to a gene: 9. Germline V lookup: CDR1 MNHEY, CDR2 SMNVEV (reference sequence). The CDR3 loop reads CASSLSGLAGEPWYNEQFF. The CDR3 coding sequence is TGTGCCAGCAGTTTATCAGGACTAGCGGGAGAGCCGTGGTACAATGAGCAGTTCTTC.

The chain couples TRBV28 to TRBJ2-7; 9 bases agree with TRBD1. V lost 7 bases, J lost 3 bases, and 7 bases stayed unmatched. The V gene's germline CDR1 is MDHEN and CDR2 SYDVKM. The CDR3 has 14 amino acids. CDR3: CASIQQGAIYEQYF. CDR3 in DNA: TGTGCCAGCATACAACAGGGGGCAATCTACGAGCAGTACTTC.

The chain joins TRBV21-1 to TRBJ1-5; the table assigns TRBD1, which was not confirmed against the DNA. TRBV21-1 is deemed a pseudogene. This CDR3 has 16 amino acids. The CDR3 DNA follows: TGTGCCAGCAGCAAAGCGCTTGACAGGTGCAATCAGCCCCAGCATTTT. Amino acid sequence: CASSKALDRCNQPQHF.

CDR3 in DNA: TGCGCCAGCAGCCAAGGGGCAGCTTTGACCAAAAACATTCAGTACTTC. Its translation is CASSQGAALTKNIQYF. The rearrangement uses TRBV4-1 and TRBJ2-4, with D hard to call. This CDR3 contains 16 residues. Trimming took 1 base from V and 2 from J, leaving 12 bases between them. Per germline, CDR1 MGHRA and CDR2 YSYEKL.

The chain has TRBV3-1 and TRBJ2-5; no clear D gene. Trimming stripped 0 bases from V and 5 bases from J, with 13 bases between. Germline V CDR1 and CDR2: LGHDT, YNNKEL (reference sequence). The CDR3 covers 15 residues. The CDR3 region has the DNA TGTGCCAGCAGCCAAGAGTGGTCGGAATTGGAGACCCAGTACTTC. Translation: CASSQEWSELETQYF.

Ten or more counts support this clonotype. CDR3 DNA: TGCAGCGTTACGGGAGGCTACGAGCAGTACTTC. Protein sequence: CSVTGGYEQYF. V is TRBV29-1 and J is TRBJ2-7; 7 positions match TRBD2. V lost 5 bases, J lost 3 bases, and 1 base stayed unmatched. Germline V gene lookup returns CDR1 SQVTM and CDR2 ANQGSEA. The CDR3 extends over 11 amino acids.

This clonotype was observed a few times. This sequence joins TRBV29-1 and TRBJ2-1, with D unclear. Germline V gives CDR1 SQVTM, CDR2 ANQGSEA. V was trimmed by 4 bases and J by 0 bases, leaving 13 bases between them. The length of the CDR3 is 15 residues. The CDR3 sequence: CSVAAVSSSYNEQFF. The CDR3 nucleotides read TGCAGCGTTGCTGCGGTGTCAAGCTCCTACAATGAGCAGTTCTTC.

This clonotype was seen only a few times. This rearrangement joins TRBV4-1 to TRBJ2-4; the match to TRBD2 covers 7 bases. Germline lookup yields CDR1 MGHRA and CDR2 YSYEKL. Unmatched junction bases numbered 7, after V lost 0 bases and J lost 8 bases. The CDR3 consists of 15 residues. CDR3 coding DNA: TGCGCCAGCAGCCAAGAGCGGGAGCTGCGGGACATTCAGTACTTC. It translates to CASSQERELRDIQYF.

This rearrangement joins TRBV12-3 or TRBV12-4 to TRBJ1-2; the D gene is possibly TRBD1 (6 bases). The V and J ends lost 7 bases and 1 base respectively, with 28 bases between them. This CDR3 is 19 amino acids long. The CDR3: CASTSLQGWDRVFNYGYTF. The CDR3 coding sequence is TGTGCCAGCACCTCACTACAGGGTTGGGATAGGGTTTTTAACTATGGCTACACCTTC.

The rearrangement joins TRBV20-1 to TRBJ2-1; TRBD2 matches 8 bases. The CDR3 loop spans 13 amino acids. With V trimmed by 0 bases and J by 13 bases, 8 bases remained unmatched. Germline V gene lookup returns CDR1 DFQATT and CDR2 SNEGSKA (reference sequence). The CDR3 nucleotides read TGCAGTGCTAGAGAGGCATCAAGCGGGAGCCAGTTCTTC. Translated: CSAREASSGSQFF.

This chain joins TRBV7-8 and TRBJ2-1; TRBD2 agrees at 8 bases. With V trimmed by 2 bases and J by 8 bases, 8 bases remained unmatched. CDR3 length: 15 residues. Germline lookup yields CDR1 SGHVS and CDR2 FQNEAQ. This chain's CDR3 is CASSLQRERGDEQFF. The CDR3 DNA is TGTGCCAGCAGCTTACAGCGGGAGAGAGGGGATGAGCAGTTCTTC.

This clonotype has just a few counts. The chain recombines TRBV4-2 with TRBJ2-3, with D hard to call. Germline V lookup: CDR1 LGHNA, CDR2 YNFKEQ. V was clipped by 2 bases and J by 2 bases, with 8 bases between them. The CDR3 is made up of 14 amino acids. The CDR3 DNA follows: TGTGCCAGCAGCCAAACGGAAGACACAGATACGCAGTATTTT. Amino acids: CASSQTEDTDTQYF.

The genes are TRBV5-1 and TRBJ2-3; D gene unclear. The germline V and J ends were trimmed by 4 bases and 2 bases, with 14 bases remaining between them. CDR3 length: 15 residues. Germline V gene sequence: CDR1 SGHRS, CDR2 YFSETQ. DNA of the CDR3: TGCGCCAGCAGCCCGACGGCGAGGACCACAGATACGCAGTATTTT. The encoded protein is CASSPTARTTDTQYF.

The chain joins TRBV7-9 to TRBJ2-4; D call uncertain. The CDR3 loop spans 14 amino acids. Trimming cost V 5 bases and J 8 bases, with 16 bases left between them. Looked up from germline, CDR1 is SEHNR and CDR2 is FQNEAQ (reference sequence). The CDR3 loop reads CASSLLLGSDIQYF. The CDR3 nucleotides read TGTGCCAGCAGCCTCTTACTCGGCAGCGACATTCAGTACTTC.

This clonotype was recorded many times. The chain employs TRBV6-1 and TRBJ1-2, with 8 nucleotides matching TRBD1. CDR3 size: 15 residues. CDR1 is MNHNS, CDR2 SASEGT, per germline. V was clipped by 8 bases and J by 4 bases; unmatched bases: 12. The CDR3 sequence is CASYWTGPSSYGYTF. CDR3 DNA sequence: TGTGCCAGCTACTGGACAGGGCCTTCCTCCTATGGCTACACCTTC.